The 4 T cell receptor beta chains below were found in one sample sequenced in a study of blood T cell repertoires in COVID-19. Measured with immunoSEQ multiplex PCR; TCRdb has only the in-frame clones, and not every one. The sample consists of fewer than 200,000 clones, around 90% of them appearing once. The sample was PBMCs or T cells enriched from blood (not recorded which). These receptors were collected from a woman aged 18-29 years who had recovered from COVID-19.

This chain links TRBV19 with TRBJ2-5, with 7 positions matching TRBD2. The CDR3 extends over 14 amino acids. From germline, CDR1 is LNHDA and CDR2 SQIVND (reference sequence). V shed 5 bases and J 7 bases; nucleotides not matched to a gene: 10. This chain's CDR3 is CASSRKGLEATQYF. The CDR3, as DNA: TGTGCCAGTAGTCGGAAAGGACTAGAAGCGACCCAGTACTTC.

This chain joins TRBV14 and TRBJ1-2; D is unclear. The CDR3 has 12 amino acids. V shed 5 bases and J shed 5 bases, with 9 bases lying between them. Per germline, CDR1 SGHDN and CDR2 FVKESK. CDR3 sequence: CASSTTSYGYTF. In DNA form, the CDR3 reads TGTGCCAGCAGCACTACGTCATATGGCTACACCTTC.

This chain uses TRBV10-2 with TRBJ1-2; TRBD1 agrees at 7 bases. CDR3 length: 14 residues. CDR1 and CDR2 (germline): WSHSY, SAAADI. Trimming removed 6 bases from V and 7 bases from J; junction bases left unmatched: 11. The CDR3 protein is CASSDLQGRGGYTF. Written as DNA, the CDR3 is TGCGCCAGCAGCGACTTACAGGGGAGAGGTGGCTACACCTTC.

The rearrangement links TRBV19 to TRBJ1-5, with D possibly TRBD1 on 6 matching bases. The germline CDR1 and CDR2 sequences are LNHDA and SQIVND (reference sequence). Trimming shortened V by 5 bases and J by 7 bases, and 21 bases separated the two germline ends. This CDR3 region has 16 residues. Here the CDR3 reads CASSATLGGGWQPQHF. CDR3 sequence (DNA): TGTGCCAGTAGTGCCACCCTAGGGGGGGGATGGCAGCCCCAGCATTTT.